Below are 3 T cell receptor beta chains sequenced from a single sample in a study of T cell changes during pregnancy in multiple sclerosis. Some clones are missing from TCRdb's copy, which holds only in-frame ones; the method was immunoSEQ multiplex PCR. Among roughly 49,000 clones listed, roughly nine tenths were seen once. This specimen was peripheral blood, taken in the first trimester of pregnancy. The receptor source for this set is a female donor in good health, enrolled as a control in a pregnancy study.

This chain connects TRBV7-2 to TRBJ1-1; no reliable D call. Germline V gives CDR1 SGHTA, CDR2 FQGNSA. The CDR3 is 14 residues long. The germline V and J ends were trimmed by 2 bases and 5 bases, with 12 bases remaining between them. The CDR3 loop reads CASSLHPGETEAFF. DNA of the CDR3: TGTGCCAGCAGCTTACACCCCGGGGAGACTGAAGCTTTCTTT.

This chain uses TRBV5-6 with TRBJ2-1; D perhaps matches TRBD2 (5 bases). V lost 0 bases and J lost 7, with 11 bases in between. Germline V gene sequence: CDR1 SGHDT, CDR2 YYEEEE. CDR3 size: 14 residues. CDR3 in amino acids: CASSLERGVNEQFF. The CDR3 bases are TGTGCCAGCAGCTTGGAACGGGGAGTGAATGAGCAGTTCTTC.

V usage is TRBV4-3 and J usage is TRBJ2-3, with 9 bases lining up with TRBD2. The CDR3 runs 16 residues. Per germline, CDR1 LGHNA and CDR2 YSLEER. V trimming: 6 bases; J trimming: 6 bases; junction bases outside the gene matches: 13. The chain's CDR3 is CASSSGGGRALDTQYF. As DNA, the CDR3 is TGCGCCAGCAGTTCCGGTGGCGGGAGGGCCCTGGATACGCAGTATTTT.